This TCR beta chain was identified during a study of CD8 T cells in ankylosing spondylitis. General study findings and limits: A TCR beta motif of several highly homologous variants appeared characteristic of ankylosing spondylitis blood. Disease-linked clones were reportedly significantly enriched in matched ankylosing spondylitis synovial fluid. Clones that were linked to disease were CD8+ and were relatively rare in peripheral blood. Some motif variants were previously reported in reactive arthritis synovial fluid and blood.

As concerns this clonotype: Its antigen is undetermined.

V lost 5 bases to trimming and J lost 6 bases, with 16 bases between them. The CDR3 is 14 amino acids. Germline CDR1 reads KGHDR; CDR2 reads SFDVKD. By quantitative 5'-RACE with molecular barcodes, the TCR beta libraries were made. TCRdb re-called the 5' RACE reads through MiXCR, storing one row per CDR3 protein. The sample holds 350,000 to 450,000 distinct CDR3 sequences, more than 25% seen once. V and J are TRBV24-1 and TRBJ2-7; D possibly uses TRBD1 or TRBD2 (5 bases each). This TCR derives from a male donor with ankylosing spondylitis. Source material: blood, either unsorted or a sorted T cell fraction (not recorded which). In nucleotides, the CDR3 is TGTGCCACCAGTGGGGGGACCCTCGGGGCCGAGCAGTACTTC. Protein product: CATSGGTLGAEQYF.